This T cell receptor (beta chain) was observed in a study of shared clonotypes between healthy human individuals. The sorted-subset replicate PCRs were given around 200 ng DNA, which is approximately 30,000 T cell genomes. Generated by immunoSEQ multiplex PCR, the TCRdb table keeps only in-frame clones and is missing some. Found here are about 1.5 million clones, 95% to 99% of them singletons; the top ten hold about 0.45%. CDR3 length equals 16 residues. Trimming stripped 10 bases from V and 1 base from J, with 17 bases between. Germline V gives CDR1 LNHDA, CDR2 SQIVND (reference sequence). General study points: Across a handful of donors, naive CD4 shared roughly 5.2%, naive CD8 about 3.2%, memory CD4 roughly 2.4%, memory CD8 0.4% to 0.5%. Against clonotypes common to all four donors, non-shared ones had lower generation probabilities.

A word on this clone: The antigen remains undetermined.

The sequence was collected from a man aged 25-40 years in good health. Material for sequencing was naive CD4+ T cells sorted from blood. The subset is: CD45RA+ positively selected. V usage is TRBV19 and J usage is TRBJ2-6; tentatively, D is TRBD1 or TRBD2 (6 bases each). The CDR3 coding sequence is TGTGCCACTGGGTCGGGGGCGACTTCTGGGGCCAACGTCCTGACTTTC. It encodes CATGSGATSGANVLTF.